This entry lists 31 T cell receptor beta chains sequenced from one sample in a study of brain metastases from non-small cell lung cancer. The table came from immunoSEQ multiplex PCR; TCRdb's copy has only in-frame clones and leaves some out. The top ten clones hold roughly a sixth of a sample with about 2,500 clones, about 83% of them seen once. The sequenced sample consisted of primary lung tumor tissue. These receptors were collected from a donor aged 40 or older with non-small cell lung cancer.

The J gene is TRBJ2-3, the V gene TRBV20-1; D not certain. Per germline, CDR1 DFQATT and CDR2 SNEGSKA (reference sequence). The ends were cut back, 2 bases at V and 5 bases at J, with 5 bases in the middle. This CDR3 has 11 amino acids. Written as DNA, the CDR3 is TGCAGTGCTAGAATCGGAGATACGCAGTATTTT. Its translation is CSARIGDTQYF.

This sequence joins TRBV10-2 and TRBJ1-4, with D maybe TRBD1 (5 bases). Per germline, CDR1 WSHSY and CDR2 SAAADI. The CDR3 runs 15 residues. Between the trimmed V and J ends, which lost 2 bases and 1 base, there was a span of 8 bases. CDR3 nucleotides: TGCGCCAGCAGTGAGATAAGGGGAACTAATGAAAAACTGTTTTTT. This sequence encodes CASSEIRGTNEKLFF.

V and J are TRBV3-1 (or the pseudogene TRBV3-2) and TRBJ2-7, with 8 bases matching TRBD2. Germline loops: CDR1 LGHDT, CDR2 YNNKEL (reference sequence). The CDR3 length is 14 residues. V was pared by 2 bases and J by 3 bases, with 3 bases of the junction left unmatched. Here the CDR3 reads CASSQYGGGYEQYF. DNA of the CDR3: TGTGCCAGCAGCCAATACGGGGGGGGCTACGAGCAGTACTTC.

The chain links TRBV5-4 to TRBJ2-2; D gene ambiguous. The CDR3 totals 12 residues. Germline loops: CDR1 SGHNT, CDR2 YYREEE (reference sequence). V lost 4 bases, J lost 0 bases, and 1 base lay in between. The CDR3 sequence is CASSPNTGELFF. Written as DNA, the CDR3 is TGTGCCAGCAGCCCGAACACCGGGGAGCTGTTTTTT.

Turning to this clone: This may stem from a read error, because a much larger clone lies one nucleotide away. Distinct nucleotide sequences in the sample also encode this CDR3. The chain is built from TRBV6-4 and TRBJ1-2; D is perhaps TRBD1 (5 bases). Trimming shortened V by 2 bases and J by 7 bases, and 17 bases separated the two germline ends. CDR3 length: 15 residues. Looked up from germline, CDR1 is MRHNA and CDR2 is SNTAGT. CDR3 sequence: CASSDTGQGMLGYTF. In DNA, the CDR3 is TGTGCCAGCAGTGACACTGGACAAGGAATGCTTGGCTACACCTTC.

The chain joins TRBV5-6 to TRBJ2-3, with TRBD2 matching over 10 bases. The germline V gene encodes CDR1 SGHDT and CDR2 YYEEEE. The V gene end was trimmed by 0 bases and the J gene end by 3 bases; junction bases not matched to a gene: 4. The CDR3 has 16 amino acids. This chain's CDR3 is CASSLERGGITDTQYF. The DNA of the CDR3 is TGTGCCAGCAGCTTGGAGCGGGGGGGAATTACAGATACGCAGTATTTT.

This clone was picked up one time. V and J are TRBV7-2 and TRBJ2-7; D is unclear. This CDR3 is 12 amino acids long. Germline CDR1 SGHTA, CDR2 FQGNSA. Trimming removed 5 bases at V and 2 bases at J, with 7 bases between. The CDR3 bases are TGTGCCAGCAGCATACAAACCTACGAGCAGTACTTC. Translated: CASSIQTYEQYF.

About this clone itself: This CDR3 is also generated by other DNA sequences in the sample. The chain couples TRBV7-2 to TRBJ2-5, with D perhaps being TRBD1 or TRBD2 (5 bases each). Trimming took off 0 bases at V and 4 bases at J, with 9 bases between the two ends. The CDR3 covers 14 residues. The germline CDR1 and CDR2 sequences are SGHTA and FQGNSA. The CDR3 coding sequence is TGTGCCAGCAGCTTAGCAGGGGCGGGAGAGACCCAGTACTTC. Its translation: CASSLAGAGETQYF.

The chain has TRBV24-1 and TRBJ1-2, with D uncertain. Germline loops: CDR1 KGHDR, CDR2 SFDVKD. The CDR3 extends over 12 amino acids. Trimming took 0 bases from V and 6 from J, leaving 4 bases between them. CDR3 in amino acids: CATSDLANGYTF. DNA for the CDR3: TGTGCCACCAGTGATTTGGCGAATGGCTACACCTTC.

Turning to this clone: One end of the junction is discordant with germline, which a read error may explain. The rearrangement uses TRBV28 and TRBJ1-1; possible D gene TRBD1, 5 bases. CDR3 length equals 11 residues. CDR1 is MDHEN, CDR2 SYDVKM, per germline. The CDR3 DNA follows: TGTGCCAGCAATTTAGCAGGGCAAGCTTTCTTT. This translates into CASNLAGQAFF.

V is TRBV7-9 and J is TRBJ2-3; D gene unclear. Germline V gene data show CDR1 as SEHNR and CDR2 as FQNEAQ (reference sequence). V was pared by 2 bases and J by 6 bases, with 9 bases between. The CDR3 is 13 residues long. The CDR3 region is CASSLNPMDTQYF. The CDR3 region has the DNA TGTGCCAGCAGCTTAAACCCGATGGATACGCAGTATTTT.

The J gene is TRBJ2-7, the V gene TRBV5-1, with 9 bases aligning to TRBD1. This CDR3 spans 14 amino acids. Trimming took 5 bases from V and 4 from J; bases not matched to a gene: 7. Germline values: CDR1 SGHRS, CDR2 YFSETQ. The CDR3: CASRATGGEYEQYF. The DNA for the CDR3 is TGCGCCAGCAGGGCGACAGGGGGAGAGTACGAGCAGTACTTC.

The V gene is TRBV3-1 (or the pseudogene TRBV3-2), the J gene TRBJ1-2, with a possible D match to TRBD1 (5 bases). CDR1 LGHDT and CDR2 YNNKEL come from the germline V gene (reference sequence). The CDR3 sequence is 12 residues long. The V gene lost 5 bases and the J gene lost 5 bases, with 9 bases spanning the gap. The CDR3 DNA is TGTGCCAGCAGCTCAACAGGATATGGCTACACCTTC. Translated: CASSSTGYGYTF.

This clone was counted a few times. Other DNA sequences within the sample encode an identical CDR3. The chain employs TRBV5-4 and TRBJ1-1; D possibly corresponds to TRBD1 (5 bases). CDR1 and CDR2 (germline): SGHNT, YYREEE (reference sequence). V shed 0 bases and J shed 0 bases, with 9 bases lying between them. The CDR3 length is 15 residues. The DNA for the CDR3 is TGTGCCAGCAGCTTGGCGGAGGGGTTGAACACTGAAGCTTTCTTT. Its translation is CASSLAEGLNTEAFF.

J is TRBJ2-7 and V is TRBV14; D not certain. This CDR3 contains 14 residues. The germline gives CDR1 SGHDN, CDR2 FVKESK. Between the trimmed V and J ends, which lost 2 bases and 4 bases, there was a span of 12 bases. The CDR3 region has the DNA TGTGCCAGCAGCCAAAATTTTGCACGATACGAGCAGTACTTC. The encoded protein is CASSQNFARYEQYF.

A remark on this clone: Germline is not matched at one junction end, which may reflect a read error. The V and J genes are TRBV15 and TRBJ2-2; D is undetermined. The CDR3 length is 14 residues. CDR1 and CDR2 from the germline V gene are LNHNV and YYDKDF (reference sequence). CDR3 sequence reads: CVTSRVLDTGELFF. CDR3 DNA: TGTGTCACCAGCAGAGTTCTGGACACCGGGGAGCTGTTTTTT.

For this clone: In the same sample, other DNA sequences code for this CDR3. The chain couples TRBV9 to TRBJ1-1; D may be TRBD1 (5 bases). Between the trimmed V and J ends, which lost 4 bases and 3 bases, there was a span of 10 bases. This CDR3 has 13 amino acids. Per the germline V gene, CDR1 is SGDLS and CDR2 is YYNGEE. The CDR3 DNA follows: TGTGCCAGCAGCTCCGGGACTCACACTGAAGCTTTCTTT. It is translated as CASSSGTHTEAFF.

The gene calls are TRBV19 and TRBJ2-1, with no clear D. The CDR3 runs to 13 residues. CDR1 LNHDA and CDR2 SQIVND come from the germline V gene (reference sequence). The V gene lost 2 bases and the J gene lost 9 bases, with 11 bases spanning the gap. CDR3 protein: CASSIWIEAEQFF. The CDR3 nucleotides read TGTGCCAGTAGTATATGGATCGAGGCTGAGCAGTTCTTC.

The CDR3 sequence is CASSQSRNTEAFF. The CDR3 region has the DNA TGTGCCAGCAGCCAGTCACGGAACACTGAAGCTTTCTTT. The V call is TRBV14, the J call TRBJ1-1; D not resolved. V was pared by 3 bases and J by 1 base, with 6 bases between. Per the germline V gene, CDR1 is SGHDN and CDR2 is FVKESK. This CDR3 has 13 residues.

The CDR3 bases are TGTGCCAGCAGTCCCTCACCGAATGCAGGCACTGAAGCTTTCTTT. This sequence encodes CASSPSPNAGTEAFF. This chain joins TRBV6-5 and TRBJ1-1; D unresolved. The germline V gene encodes CDR1 MNHEY and CDR2 SVGAGI. The CDR3 contains 15 residues. V was clipped by 5 bases and J by 4 bases, with 17 bases between them.

The V gene is TRBV7-8, the J gene TRBJ1-5; D call uncertain. Germline CDR1 is SGHVS and CDR2 is FQNEAQ. There are 15 residues in the CDR3. V lost 1 base and J 5 bases, leaving 12 bases between the germline ends. The CDR3 loop reads CASSLDGVFDQPQHF. In DNA, the CDR3 is TGTGCCAGCAGCTTAGACGGGGTGTTTGATCAGCCCCAGCATTTT.

This chain joins TRBV6-5 and TRBJ1-5; possibly TRBD1 for D (6 bases). V was clipped by 4 bases and J by 9 bases, with 13 bases between them. The CDR3 extends over 13 amino acids. The germline CDR1 and CDR2 sequences are MNHEY and SVGAGI. CDR3 sequence reads: CASSSGERRPQHF. The CDR3 nucleotides read TGTGCCAGCAGTTCAGGGGAACGGAGGCCCCAGCATTTT.

This chain links TRBV23-1 with TRBJ1-5, with a weak D call TRBD1 (5 bases). TRBV23-1 belongs to the ORF category, with a function that is uncertain. The CDR3 length is 9 residues. V lost 10 bases to trimming and J lost 7 bases, with 5 bases between them. The DNA of the CDR3 is TGCGCCACAGGGCAGCCCCAGCATTTT. Its translation is CATGQPQHF.

V gene TRBV29-1 combines with J gene TRBJ2-7; perhaps TRBD1 as D (6 bases). Germline assignment: CDR1 SQVTM and CDR2 ANQGSEA. V was clipped by 7 bases and J by 6 bases, with 16 bases between them. The length of the CDR3 is 12 residues. The CDR3 here is CSAKTSGVEQYF. The CDR3 nucleotides read TGCAGCGCGAAGACCTCAGGGGTCGAGCAGTACTTC.

This chain links TRBV18 with TRBJ1-3, with no clear D. The CDR3 runs 16 residues. Per the germline V gene, CDR1 is KGHSH and CDR2 is LQKENI. Trimming left V 5 bases short and J 0 bases short, with 14 bases between. The CDR3 DNA is TGTGCCAGCTCAATCACTGCGACAACCTCTGGAAACACCATATATTTT. It encodes CASSITATTSGNTIYF.

With regard to this clone: Other nucleotide sequences in the sample specify the same CDR3. This chain links TRBV6-5 with TRBJ2-1; 7 nucleotides agree with TRBD1. CDR3 length equals 14 residues. Germline CDR1 is MNHEY and CDR2 is SVGAGI. Germline trimming cut 3 bases from V and 9 bases from J; bases unmatched to any gene: 8. CDR3 sequence (DNA): TGTGCCAGCAGTTATGAGGGGGCCCGCCGTGAGCAGTTCTTC. Translated, it gives CASSYEGARREQFF.

The chain recombines TRBV3-1 (or the pseudogene TRBV3-2) with TRBJ2-7; D is ambiguous. Germline V gene data show CDR1 as LGHDT and CDR2 as YNNKEL (reference sequence). The CDR3 length is 14 residues. Trimming pared 0 bases from V and 2 bases from J, leaving 8 bases between. CDR3 DNA sequence: TGTGCCAGCAGCCAAGATGCCAGCGCCTACGAGCAGTACTTC. This gives the protein CASSQDASAYEQYF.

This clone was recorded once. A read error may explain this, as a much larger clone is one base away. This chain's CDR3 is CAWSEGNLPLHF. For the CDR3, the DNA is TGTGCCTGGAGTGAGGGGAATTTACCCCTCCACTTT. The rearrangement uses TRBV30 and TRBJ1-6; D may be TRBD1 (5 bases). The CDR3 length is 12 residues. Germline V gene sequence: CDR1 GTSNPN, CDR2 SVGIG (reference sequence).

The chain couples TRBV5-4 to TRBJ2-3, with D unclear. Germline values: CDR1 SGHNT, CDR2 YYREEE (reference sequence). The CDR3 is 13 residues long. V was trimmed by 0 bases and J by 3 bases, leaving 5 bases between them. CDR3 bases: TGTGCCAGCAGCTTGGAGAGAACAGATACGCAGTATTTT. Protein: CASSLERTDTQYF.

The chain combines TRBV19 with TRBJ1-1, with unresolved D. The V end lost 5 bases, the J end lost 0 bases, and 10 bases lay between the germline ends. Germline CDR1 reads LNHDA; CDR2 reads SQIVND (reference sequence). The CDR3 is 14 amino acids. CDR3 amino acids: CASSSRNLNTEAFF. CDR3 DNA: TGTGCCAGTAGTTCTCGGAACCTGAACACTGAAGCTTTCTTT.

This clone was detected only a few times. J is TRBJ2-2 and V is TRBV19, with a tentative D call TRBD2 (6 bases). CDR3 length: 14 residues. Trimming left V 5 bases short and J 3 bases short, with 10 bases between. Germline CDR1 LNHDA, CDR2 SQIVND (reference sequence). CDR3 loop: CASSGDFYTGELFF. The DNA for the CDR3 is TGTGCCAGTAGTGGGGACTTTTACACCGGGGAGCTGTTTTTT.